These 16 T cell receptor beta chains were all obtained from the same sample, sequenced in a study of T-cell reconstitution after alpha-beta-depleted transplantation in children. For TCRbeta, the library was prepared with unique molecular identifiers. MiXCR was run by TCRdb on the PCR reads, yielding one entry per CDR3 protein. The sample holds 700,000 to 950,000 distinct CDR3 sequences, roughly 16% seen once. The source was PBMCs, mostly from graft donor cells, collected 360 days after TCRalphabeta/CD19-depleted stem cell transplant. The receptors here all came from a male patient younger than 18 who had a stem cell transplant for acute lymphoblastic leukemia, so the T cells may come from the graft donor.

The chain employs TRBV5-1 and TRBJ2-3; D remains unclear. Germline V gives CDR1 SGHRS, CDR2 YFSETQ. The CDR3 length is 16 residues. The V end lost 5 bases, the J end lost 0 bases, and 16 bases lay between the germline ends. The CDR3 protein is CASRKEPRLSTDTQYF. CDR3 bases: TGCGCCAGCAGAAAGGAGCCAAGACTCAGCACAGATACGCAGTATTTT.

This clonotype appeared a few times. The chain employs TRBV12-3 or TRBV12-4 and TRBJ1-6; D is uncertain. There are 14 residues in the CDR3. Trimming pared 8 bases from V and 4 bases from J, leaving 12 bases between. The CDR3, as DNA: TGTGCCAGCTCCATACCCAATTATAATTCACCCCTCCACTTT. This gives the protein CASSIPNYNSPLHF.

This sequence joins TRBV7-9 and TRBJ2-7, with TRBD1 matching over 10 bases. The CDR3 extends over 15 amino acids. The V segment lost 5 bases and the J segment 3 bases; nucleotides outside the gene matches: 7. The germline V gene has CDR1 SEHNR and CDR2 FQNEAQ (reference sequence). The CDR3 loop is CASSPRDRGYYEQYF. The CDR3 DNA follows: TGTGCCAGCAGCCCACGGGACAGGGGTTACTACGAGCAGTACTTC.

There are a few counts of this clonotype. The rearrangement uses TRBV11-2 and TRBJ2-3, with 8 bases lining up with TRBD2. CDR3 length: 20 residues. Germline V gives CDR1 SGHAT, CDR2 FQNNGV. V gave up 5 bases and J gave up 3 bases; unmatched junction bases: 22. The DNA for the CDR3 is TGTGCCAGCAGCGGATACGGGAGGGAAACAGGACCCACCCGGACAGATACGCAGTATTTT. Encoded protein: CASSGYGRETGPTRTDTQYF.

This clonotype came up a few times. V and J are TRBV12-3 or TRBV12-4 and TRBJ2-1; D is perhaps TRBD2 (6 bases). The CDR3 contains 14 residues. V lost 8 bases, J lost 1 base, and 12 bases lay in between. Written as DNA, the CDR3 is TGTGCCAGCCGGAGGGAGGCGTCCTACAATGAGCAGTTCTTC. Translation gives CASRREASYNEQFF.

The chain is built from TRBV5-1 and TRBJ2-6, with D hard to call. The CDR3 has 17 residues. The V and J ends lost 0 bases and 0 bases respectively, with 10 bases between them. Germline CDR1 reads SGHRS; CDR2 reads YFSETQ. This chain's CDR3 is CASSLGPSRSGANVLTF. The CDR3 region has the DNA TGCGCCAGCAGCTTGGGTCCGTCCCGCTCTGGGGCCAACGTCCTGACTTTC.

The gene calls are TRBV4-1 and TRBJ2-3; unclear D gene. CDR3 length equals 12 residues. In germline, CDR1 is MGHRA, CDR2 YSYEKL. With 4 bases removed from V and 6 bases from J, the gap between germline ends came to 8 bases. The CDR3 loop is CASSPFADTQYF. In DNA, the CDR3 is TGCGCCAGCAGCCCTTTCGCGGATACGCAGTATTTT.

The table lists this clonotype with many counts. This chain connects TRBV12-3 or TRBV12-4 to TRBJ2-3; TRBD2 matches at 9 bases. The CDR3 runs to 15 residues. V shed 1 base, J shed 1 base, and the junction held 0 bases outside the gene matches. The CDR3 loop is CASSLGGRGTDTQYF. The CDR3 DNA sequence: TGTGCCAGCAGTTTAGGCGGGAGGGGCACAGATACGCAGTATTTT.

V usage is TRBV2 and J usage is TRBJ1-1; a possible D gene is TRBD1 (6 bases). CDR1 and CDR2 (germline): SNHLY, FYNNEI. The CDR3 contains 14 residues. V lost 6 bases to trimming and J lost 1 base, with 12 bases between them. CDR3 protein: CASSVRTENTEAFF. For the CDR3, the DNA is TGTGCCAGCAGCGTCCGGACAGAGAACACTGAAGCTTTCTTT.

This clonotype appeared a few times. CDR3: CATSREASGIDYNEQFF. The CDR3 nucleotides are TGTGCCACCAGCAGAGAGGCTAGCGGGATAGACTACAATGAGCAGTTCTTC. The chain is built from TRBV15 and TRBJ2-1; 9 bases are shared with TRBD2. The CDR3 is made up of 17 amino acids. Germline V CDR1 and CDR2: LNHNV, YYDKDF (reference sequence). Trimming took 0 bases from V and 3 from J; bases not matched to a gene: 6. Looking up the rest from reference TRBV15 and TRBJ2-1 gives the full variable domain: DAMVIQNPRYQVTQFGKPVTLSCSQTLNHNVMYWYQQKSSQAPKLLFHYYDKDFNNEADTPDNFQSRRPNTSFCFLDIRSPGLGDTAMYLCATSREASGIDYNEQFFGPGTRLTVL.

This CDR3 reads CASSQDDLAGTGELFF. The CDR3 DNA follows: TGTGCCAGCAGCCAAGATGATCTAGCGGGCACCGGGGAGCTGTTTTTT. The chain links TRBV3-1 to TRBJ2-2; 8 bases agree with TRBD2. The CDR3 runs to 16 residues. With 0 bases clipped from V and 4 bases from J, the junction kept 4 bases outside the gene matches. The germline V gene has CDR1 LGHDT and CDR2 YNNKEL (reference sequence).

The V call is TRBV3-1, the J call TRBJ2-4; D gene ambiguous. This CDR3 contains 12 residues. V shed 0 bases and J shed 6 bases, with 3 bases lying between them. CDR1 LGHDT and CDR2 YNNKEL come from the germline V gene (reference sequence). The DNA for the CDR3 is TGTGCCAGCAGCCAAGATTCAAACATTCAGTACTTC. Protein sequence: CASSQDSNIQYF.

V usage is TRBV28 and J usage is TRBJ2-5; D is perhaps TRBD1 (5 bases). From germline, CDR1 is MDHEN and CDR2 SYDVKM. The CDR3 loop spans 17 amino acids. Between the trimmed V and J ends, which lost 4 bases and 4 bases, there was a span of 22 bases. CDR3: CASSSGPYIGLGETQYF. The CDR3 nucleotides are TGTGCCAGCAGTTCAGGGCCCTATATAGGGCTGGGAGAGACCCAGTACTTC.

This clonotype has just a few counts. V gene TRBV21-1 combines with J gene TRBJ2-2; no DNA check was done on the table's D call, TRBD2. TRBV21-1 is recorded as a pseudogene. CDR3 length: 15 amino acids. The CDR3 nucleotides are TGTGCCGGAATACGTCAGGGGAGGGGAGCCGGGGAGCTGTTTTTT. Translated, it gives CAGIRQGRGAGELFF.

This chain uses TRBV6-5 with TRBJ1-2; tentative D call: TRBD1 (5 bases). V gave up 0 bases and J gave up 3 bases, with 11 bases separating them. The CDR3 length is 15 residues. CDR1 MNHEY and CDR2 SVGAGI come from the germline V gene. CDR3 amino acids: CASSYSRGADYGYTF. CDR3 DNA sequence: TGTGCCAGCAGTTACTCGAGGGGCGCGGACTATGGCTACACCTTC.

The sample holds a few counts of this clonotype. This chain uses TRBV6-2 or TRBV6-3 with TRBJ1-1; 7 bases agree with TRBD1. The CDR3 length is 15 residues. The trim removed 5 bases at V and 1 base at J, leaving 7 bases unmatched. From germline, CDR1 is MNHEY and CDR2 SVGEGT. DNA for the CDR3: TGTGCCAGCAGTCTAGGGGGCATGGCGAACACTGAAGCTTTCTTT. Its translation: CASSLGGMANTEAFF.